This is a list of T cell receptor beta chains from one sample in a study of identical twins. One entry per CDR3 protein results from TCRdb running MiXCR on the 5' RACE reads. The table has over 600,000 distinct CDR3 sequences, approximately 22% seen once. Another study also made use of these data, one on T cells expressing NK-cell markers.

Sequenced sample: PBMCs. The source is a woman younger than 30 in good health. The CDR3 runs from the conserved cysteine through the conserved F or W. The D gene is left open where the match is weak. Only part of the rows carry a size: once, few, many, or a class if the clone is expanded.

J: TRBJ2-3; V: TRBV28; D: NA; size: NA; CDR3: CASSPLWQRTDTQYF; DNA: TGTGCCAGCAGTCCCCTCTGGCAGCGCACAGATACGCAGTATTTT
J: TRBJ2-3; V: TRBV5-1; D: NA; size: NA; CDR3: CASSGGHTMADTQYF; DNA: TGCGCCAGCAGCGGGGGACATACGATGGCAGATACGCAGTATTTT
J: TRBJ2-1; V: TRBV3-1; D: TRBD2; size: few; CDR3: CASCRRGLADNEQFF; DNA: TGTGCCAGCTGTCGTAGGGGACTAGCGGACAATGAGCAGTTCTTC
J: TRBJ1-6; V: TRBV12-3/TRBV12-4; D: NA; size: NA; CDR3: CASSKQLNSPLHF; DNA: TGTGCCAGCTCAAAACAGCTCAATTCACCCCTCCACTTT
J: TRBJ2-5; V: TRBV20-1; D: TRBD1; size: NA; CDR3: CSAEIMETGQETQYF; DNA: TGCAGTGCAGAAATAATGGAGACAGGGCAAGAGACCCAGTACTTC
J: TRBJ2-3; V: TRBV20-1; D: NA; size: few; CDR3: CSARNGGGTDTQYF; DNA: TGCAGTGCTAGAAATGGGGGAGGAACAGATACGCAGTATTTT
J: TRBJ2-7; V: TRBV7-8; D: NA; size: NA; CDR3: CASSLARVPLRGQYF; DNA: TGTGCCAGCAGCTTAGCCCGGGTGCCGCTTCGAGGGCAGTACTTC
J: TRBJ2-3; V: TRBV9; D: NA; size: once; CDR3: CASSIGQSTDTQYF; DNA: TGTGCCAGCAGCATAGGACAGAGCACAGATACGCAGTATTTT
J: TRBJ1-2; V: TRBV12-3/TRBV12-4; D: NA; size: NA; CDR3: CASSFGRVTSNYGYTF; DNA: TGTGCCAGCAGTTTCGGCAGGGTAACCTCTAACTATGGCTACACCTTC
J: TRBJ2-3; V: TRBV5-1; D: NA; size: NA; CDR3: CASTWGEASTDTQYF; DNA: TGCGCCAGCACCTGGGGTGAAGCGAGCACAGATACGCAGTATTTT
J: TRBJ1-2; V: TRBV16; D: NA; size: few; CDR3: CASSQSSQPYGYTF; DNA: TGTGCCAGCAGCCAATCGTCACAGCCCTATGGCTACACCTTC
J: TRBJ2-2; V: TRBV20-1; D: NA; size: few; CDR3: CSARDSRNTGELFF; DNA: TGCAGTGCTAGGGACAGCCGGAACACCGGGGAGCTGTTTTTT
J: TRBJ1-2; V: TRBV12-3/TRBV12-4; D: NA; size: NA; CDR3: CASSPDTKRGGYTF; DNA: TGTGCCAGCAGTCCTGACACCAAAAGGGGTGGCTACACCTTC
J: TRBJ1-6; V: TRBV19; D: NA; size: few; CDR3: CASSGQGTPLHF; DNA: TGTGCCAGTAGCGGTCAGGGAACACCCCTCCACTTT
J: TRBJ2-1; V: TRBV7-6; D: NA; size: NA; CDR3: CASSPASRSYNEQFF; DNA: TGTGCCAGCAGCCCAGCCAGCAGGAGCTACAATGAGCAGTTCTTC
J: TRBJ1-1; V: TRBV29-1; D: TRBD1; size: few; CDR3: CSVDSYFGTGEGYTEAFF; DNA: TGCAGCGTTGACTCTTATTTTGGGACAGGGGAAGGGTACACTGAAGCTTTCTTT
J: TRBJ2-3; V: TRBV20-1; D: NA; size: many; CDR3: CSARGAQQLVADTQYF; DNA: TGCAGTGCTAGAGGAGCACAGCAACTCGTGGCAGATACGCAGTATTTT
J: TRBJ2-3; V: TRBV3-1; D: NA; size: NA; CDR3: CASSQDNGRGLDTQYF; DNA: TGTGCCAGCAGCCAAGATAACGGGAGAGGATTAGATACGCAGTATTTT
J: TRBJ2-3; V: TRBV11-2; D: TRBD2; size: few; CDR3: CASSPNLLAVGSTQYF; DNA: TGTGCCAGCAGCCCTAACCTACTAGCGGTTGGATCTACGCAGTATTTT
J: TRBJ1-1; V: TRBV20-1; D: TRBD1; size: NA; CDR3: CSARPGQENTEAFF; DNA: TGCAGTGCTAGACCTGGACAGGAGAACACTGAAGCTTTCTTT
J: TRBJ1-5; V: TRBV5-6; D: NA; size: NA; CDR3: CASSLAGIRNQPQHF; DNA: TGTGCCAGCAGCTTGGCGGGGATTCGGAATCAGCCCCAGCATTTT
J: TRBJ1-5; V: TRBV27; D: NA; size: NA; CDR3: CASKGRNSNQPQHF; DNA: TGTGCCAGCAAAGGTAGAAATAGCAATCAGCCCCAGCATTTT
J: TRBJ2-1; V: TRBV4-3; D: TRBD2; size: few; CDR3: CASSPGLATNNEQFF; DNA: TGCGCCAGCAGCCCAGGACTAGCGACCAACAATGAGCAGTTCTTC
J: TRBJ2-2; V: TRBV6-6; D: NA; size: few; CDR3: CASSPDILGVFF; DNA: TGTGCCAGCAGCCCCGATATTCTTGGGGTGTTTTTT
J: TRBJ2-3; V: TRBV7-9; D: NA; size: NA; CDR3: CASSRTTPQYF; DNA: TGTGCCAGCAGCCGAACTACTCCGCAGTATTTT
J: TRBJ2-5; V: TRBV20-1; D: NA; size: NA; CDR3: CSAWGTGSQTQYF; DNA: TGCAGTGCATGGGGTACGGGGAGTCAGACCCAGTACTTC
J: TRBJ2-2; V: TRBV27; D: NA; size: many; CDR3: CASSLSRNTGELFF; DNA: TGCGCCAGCAGCTTATCAAGGAACACCGGGGAGCTGTTTTTT
J: TRBJ2-2; V: TRBV5-1; D: TRBD1; size: few; CDR3: CASSIGTGGTGELFF; DNA: TGCGCCAGCAGCATCGGGACAGGGGGGACCGGGGAGCTGTTTTTT
J: TRBJ1-1; V: TRBV4-2; D: TRBD1; size: few; CDR3: CASLVRGGTNTEAFF; DNA: TGTGCCAGCTTGGTCAGGGGGGGTACGAACACTGAAGCTTTCTTT
J: TRBJ1-4; V: TRBV9; D: NA; size: few; CDR3: CASSVEDGAADEKLFF; DNA: TGTGCCAGCAGCGTAGAGGATGGGGCAGCCGATGAAAAACTGTTTTTT
J: TRBJ2-2; V: TRBV20-1; D: TRBD2; size: many; CDR3: CSAVGLANTGELFF; DNA: TGCAGTGCCGTGGGACTAGCGAACACCGGGGAGCTGTTTTTT
J: TRBJ2-3; V: TRBV20-1; D: NA; size: few; CDR3: CSAREGLWGALGTQYF; DNA: TGCAGTGCTAGAGAGGGCCTCTGGGGGGCACTTGGGACGCAGTATTTT
J: TRBJ2-7; V: TRBV20-1; D: NA; size: NA; CDR3: CSASPPGGAMSYEQYF; DNA: TGCAGTGCTAGTCCCCCGGGTGGGGCCATGTCCTACGAGCAGTACTTC
J: TRBJ1-1; V: TRBV5-1; D: NA; size: NA; CDR3: CASSASPNTEAFF; DNA: TGCGCCAGCAGCGCCTCACCGAACACTGAAGCTTTCTTT
J: TRBJ2-7; V: TRBV4-3; D: NA; size: NA; CDR3: CASSQDTRANYEQYF; DNA: TGCGCCAGCAGCCAAGATACCAGGGCGAACTACGAGCAGTACTTC
J: TRBJ2-1; V: TRBV4-3; D: TRBD2; size: few; CDR3: CASSLDWGRGEQFF; DNA: TGCGCCAGCAGCCTGGACTGGGGGAGGGGTGAGCAGTTCTTC
J: TRBJ2-2; V: TRBV11-3; D: NA; size: NA; CDR3: CASSLGSGENTGELFF; DNA: TGTGCCAGCAGCTTAGGGTCGGGGGAGAACACCGGGGAGCTGTTTTTT
J: TRBJ2-3; V: TRBV5-6; D: NA; size: NA; CDR3: CASSAFQGQEYF; DNA: TGTGCCAGCAGCGCCTTCCAGGGTCAGGAGTATTTT
J: TRBJ1-1; V: TRBV20-1; D: NA; size: NA; CDR3: CSAPLSTEAFF; DNA: TGCAGCGCCCCCTTGAGCACTGAAGCTTTCTTT
J: TRBJ2-7; V: TRBV7-2; D: NA; size: NA; CDR3: CASSYTDDSYEQYF; DNA: TGTGCCAGCAGCTACACGGATGACTCCTACGAGCAGTACTTC